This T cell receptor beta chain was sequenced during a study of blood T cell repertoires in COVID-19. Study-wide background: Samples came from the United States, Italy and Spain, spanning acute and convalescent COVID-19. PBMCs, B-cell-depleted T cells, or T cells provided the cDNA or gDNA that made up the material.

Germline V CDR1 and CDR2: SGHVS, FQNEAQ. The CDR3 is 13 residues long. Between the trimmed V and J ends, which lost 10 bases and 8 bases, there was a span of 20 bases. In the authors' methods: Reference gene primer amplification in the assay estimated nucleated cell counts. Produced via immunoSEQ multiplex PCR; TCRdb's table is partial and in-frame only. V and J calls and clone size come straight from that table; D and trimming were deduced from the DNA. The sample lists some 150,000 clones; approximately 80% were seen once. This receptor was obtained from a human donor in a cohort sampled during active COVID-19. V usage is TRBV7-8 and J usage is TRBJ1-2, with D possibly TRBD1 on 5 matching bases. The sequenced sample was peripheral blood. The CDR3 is CATTGEGVGGYTF. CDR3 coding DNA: TGTGCCACCACGGGCGAAGGGGTAGGAGGCTACACCTTC.